These 8 T cell receptor beta chains were all obtained from the same sample, sequenced in a study of blood T cell repertoires in COVID-19. Assay used: immunoSEQ multiplex PCR; TCRdb lists only in-frame clones, some missing. The repertoire holds tens of thousands of clones, with 87% as singletons. Material: peripheral blood. These receptors came from a woman between 45 and 65 years old with acute or convalescent COVID-19.

The rearrangement joins TRBV3-1 (or the pseudogene TRBV3-2) to TRBJ1-4; D is uncertain. Germline V lookup: CDR1 LGHDT, CDR2 YNNKEL (reference sequence). The CDR3 is 13 residues long. V lost 2 bases and J lost 8, with 9 bases in between. The CDR3 nucleotides read TGTGCCAGCAGCCAAAATAACGGGGAAAAACTGTTTTTT. Its translation: CASSQNNGEKLFF.

The chain carries TRBV7-9 and TRBJ1-2; D call uncertain. V was cut by 0 bases and J by 6 bases, with 14 bases left in between. In germline, CDR1 is SEHNR, CDR2 FQNEAQ (reference sequence). This CDR3 is built from 15 residues. The CDR3 nucleotides are TGTGCCAGCAGCTTAGCCTGGAGGGATGGGGATGGCTACACCTTC. Translation gives CASSLAWRDGDGYTF.

The chain is built from TRBV19 and TRBJ1-5; D unclear. The germline V and J ends were trimmed by 1 base and 6 bases, with 4 bases remaining between them. The CDR3 is made up of 12 amino acids. Looked up from germline, CDR1 is LNHDA and CDR2 is SQIVND (reference sequence). The CDR3 bases are TGTGCCAGTAGTATAGTCGGTCAGCCCCAGCATTTT. As protein: CASSIVGQPQHF.

V gene TRBV30 combines with J gene TRBJ1-1; D call uncertain. In germline, CDR1 is GTSNPN, CDR2 SVGIG (reference sequence). Trimming stripped 2 bases from V and 2 bases from J, with 9 bases between. The CDR3 sequence is 13 residues long. CDR3 in DNA: TGTGCCTGGAGTATGGGCCTCAACACTGAAGCTTTCTTT. Protein sequence: CAWSMGLNTEAFF.

V usage is TRBV18 and J usage is TRBJ2-5; D may be TRBD2 (6 bases). In germline, CDR1 is KGHSH, CDR2 LQKENI. V was clipped by 5 bases and J by 1 base, with 17 bases between them. CDR3 length equals 16 residues. CDR3 loop: CASSALNGAGQETQYF. The CDR3 DNA reads TGTGCCAGCTCAGCCCTCAATGGAGCGGGCCAAGAGACCCAGTACTTC.

The rearrangement links TRBV28 to TRBJ2-3, with D possibly matching TRBD2 (5 bases). The CDR3 length is 15 residues. The ends were cut back, 6 bases at V and 1 base at J, with 14 bases in the middle. Germline V gives CDR1 MDHEN, CDR2 SYDVKM. CDR3 protein: CASSLLSGRTDTQYF. CDR3 coding DNA: TGTGCCAGCAGCCTCTTAAGCGGCCGCACAGATACGCAGTATTTT.

J is TRBJ1-1 and V is TRBV28, with a possible D match to TRBD1 (6 bases). V was pared by 5 bases and J by 5 bases, with 12 bases between. Germline V lookup: CDR1 MDHEN, CDR2 SYDVKM. CDR3 size: 13 residues. CDR3 in DNA: TGTGCCAGCAGTACTCCAGGGGTTACTGAAGCTTTCTTT. The encoded protein is CASSTPGVTEAFF.

The rearrangement joins TRBV12-3 or TRBV12-4 to TRBJ1-5; D remains unclear. Trimming took off 1 base at V and 5 bases at J, with 6 bases between the two ends. The CDR3 is 13 residues long. CDR3: CASSLDSYQPQHF. In nucleotides, the CDR3 is TGTGCCAGCAGTTTAGACAGCTATCAGCCCCAGCATTTT.